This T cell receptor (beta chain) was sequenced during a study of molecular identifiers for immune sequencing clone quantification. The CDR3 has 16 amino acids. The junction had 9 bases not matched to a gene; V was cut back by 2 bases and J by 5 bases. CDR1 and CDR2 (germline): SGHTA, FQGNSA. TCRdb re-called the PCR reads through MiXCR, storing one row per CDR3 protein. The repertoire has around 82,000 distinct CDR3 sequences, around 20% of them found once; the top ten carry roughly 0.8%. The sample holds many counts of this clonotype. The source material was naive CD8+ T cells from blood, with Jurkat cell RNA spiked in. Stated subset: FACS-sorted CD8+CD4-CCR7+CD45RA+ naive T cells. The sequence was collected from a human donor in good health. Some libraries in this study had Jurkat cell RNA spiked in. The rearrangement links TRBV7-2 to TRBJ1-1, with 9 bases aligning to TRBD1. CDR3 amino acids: CASSLPRDRVVTEAFF. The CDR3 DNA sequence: TGTGCCAGCAGCTTACCACGGGACAGGGTTGTTACTGAAGCTTTCTTT.